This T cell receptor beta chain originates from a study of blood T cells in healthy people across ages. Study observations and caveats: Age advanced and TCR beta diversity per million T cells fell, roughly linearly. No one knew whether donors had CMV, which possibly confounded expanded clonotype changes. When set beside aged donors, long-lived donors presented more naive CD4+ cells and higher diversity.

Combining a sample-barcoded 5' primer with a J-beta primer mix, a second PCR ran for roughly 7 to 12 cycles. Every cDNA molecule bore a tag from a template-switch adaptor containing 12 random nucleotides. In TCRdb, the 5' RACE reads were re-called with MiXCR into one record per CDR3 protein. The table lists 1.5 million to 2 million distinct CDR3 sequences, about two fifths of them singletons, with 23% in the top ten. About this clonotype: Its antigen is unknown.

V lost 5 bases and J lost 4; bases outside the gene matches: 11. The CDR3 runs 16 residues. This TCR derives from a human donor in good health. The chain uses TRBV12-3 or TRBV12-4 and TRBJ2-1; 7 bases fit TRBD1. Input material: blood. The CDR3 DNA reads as TGTGCCAGCAGTATCCGACAGGGAGTTGGGTACAATGAGCAGTTCTTC. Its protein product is CASSIRQGVGYNEQFF.